This TCR beta chain was captured in a study of shared clonotypes between healthy human individuals. Study observations and caveats: When compared with the clonotypes that were shared by all four sorted-subset donors, the non-shared clonotypes turned out to have lower generation probabilities.

A note on this clone: Its matching antigen is unknown.

Trimming removed 4 bases from V and 7 bases from J, with 14 bases in between. CDR3 length: 14 amino acids. Germline V gene sequence: CDR1 SNHLY, CDR2 FYNNEI. Profiling relied on immunoSEQ multiplex PCR, and the TCRdb table lists in-frame clones only, not all of them. The sample gives approximately 2.5 million clones, more than 85% of which show up once; around 0.4% is in the top ten. V and J are TRBV2 and TRBJ1-5; D might be TRBD1 (6 bases). This clonotype originated in a man aged 18 to 29 in good health. Some clones in this sample may be carry-over from other donors' samples. The sequenced sample consisted of naive CD4+ T cells from PBMCs. Subset here: CD45RA+ positively selected. CDR3 amino acids: CASSGVGASQPQHF. As DNA, the CDR3 is TGTGCCAGCAGTGGGGTGGGGGCTAGCCAGCCCCAGCATTTT.